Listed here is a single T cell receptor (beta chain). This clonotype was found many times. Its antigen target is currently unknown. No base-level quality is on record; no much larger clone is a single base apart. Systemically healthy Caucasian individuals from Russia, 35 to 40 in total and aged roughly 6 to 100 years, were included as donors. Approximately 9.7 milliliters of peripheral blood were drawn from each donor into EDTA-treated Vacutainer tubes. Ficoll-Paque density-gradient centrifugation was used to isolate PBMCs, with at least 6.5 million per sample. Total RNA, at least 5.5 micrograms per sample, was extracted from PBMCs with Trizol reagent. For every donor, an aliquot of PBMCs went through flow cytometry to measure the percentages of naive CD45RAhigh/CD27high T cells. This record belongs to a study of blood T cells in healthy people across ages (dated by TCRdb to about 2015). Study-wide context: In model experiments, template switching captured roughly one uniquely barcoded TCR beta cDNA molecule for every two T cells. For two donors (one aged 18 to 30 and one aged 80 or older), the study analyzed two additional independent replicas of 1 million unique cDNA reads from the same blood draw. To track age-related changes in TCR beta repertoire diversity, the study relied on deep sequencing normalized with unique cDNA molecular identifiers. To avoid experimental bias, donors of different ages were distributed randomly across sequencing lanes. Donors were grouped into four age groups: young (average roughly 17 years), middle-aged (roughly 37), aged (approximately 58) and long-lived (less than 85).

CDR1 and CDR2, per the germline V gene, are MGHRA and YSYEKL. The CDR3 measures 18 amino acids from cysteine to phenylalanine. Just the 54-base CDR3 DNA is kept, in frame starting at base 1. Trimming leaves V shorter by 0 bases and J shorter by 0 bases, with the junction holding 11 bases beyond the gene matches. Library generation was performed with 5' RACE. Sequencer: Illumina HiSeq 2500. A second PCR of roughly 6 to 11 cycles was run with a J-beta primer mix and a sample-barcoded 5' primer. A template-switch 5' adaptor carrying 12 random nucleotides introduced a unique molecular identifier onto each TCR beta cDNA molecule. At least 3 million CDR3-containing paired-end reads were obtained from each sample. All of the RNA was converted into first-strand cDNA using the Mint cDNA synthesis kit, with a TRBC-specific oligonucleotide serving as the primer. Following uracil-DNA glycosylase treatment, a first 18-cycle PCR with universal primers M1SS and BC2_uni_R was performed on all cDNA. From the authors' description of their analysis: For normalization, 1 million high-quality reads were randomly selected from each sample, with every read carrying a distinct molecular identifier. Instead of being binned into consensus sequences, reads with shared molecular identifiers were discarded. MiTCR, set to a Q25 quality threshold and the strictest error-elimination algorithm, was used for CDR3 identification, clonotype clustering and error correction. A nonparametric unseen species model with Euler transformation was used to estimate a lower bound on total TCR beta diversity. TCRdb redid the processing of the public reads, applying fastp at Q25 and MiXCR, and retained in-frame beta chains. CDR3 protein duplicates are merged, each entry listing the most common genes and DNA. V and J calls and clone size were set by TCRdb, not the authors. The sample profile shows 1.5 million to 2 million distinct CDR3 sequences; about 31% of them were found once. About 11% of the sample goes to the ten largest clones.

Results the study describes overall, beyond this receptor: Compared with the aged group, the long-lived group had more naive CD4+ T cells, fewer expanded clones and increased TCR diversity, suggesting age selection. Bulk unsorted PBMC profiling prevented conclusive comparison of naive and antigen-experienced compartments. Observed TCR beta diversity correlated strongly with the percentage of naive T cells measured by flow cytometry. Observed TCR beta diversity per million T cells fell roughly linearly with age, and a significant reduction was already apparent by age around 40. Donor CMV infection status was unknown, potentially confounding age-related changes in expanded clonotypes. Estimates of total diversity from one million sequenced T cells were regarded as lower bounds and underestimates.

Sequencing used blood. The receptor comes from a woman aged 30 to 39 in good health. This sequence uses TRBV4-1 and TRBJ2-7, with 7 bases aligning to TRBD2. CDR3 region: CASSQEGSSSGVSYEQYF. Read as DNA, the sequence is TGCGCCAGCAGCCAAGAAGGGTCTAGCAGCGGGGTCTCCTACGAGCAGTACTTC.